The 6 T cell receptor beta chains below come from one sample, sequenced in a study of neurological immune-mediated disorders. TCRdb passed the 5' RACE reads through MiXCR, listing each CDR3 protein once. Among about 60,000 distinct CDR3 sequences listed, less than 5% were seen once. Sequenced material: PBMCs. Every receptor here comes from a man in his fifties or sixties with multiple sclerosis.

This clonotype was seen many times. The J gene is TRBJ2-7, the V gene TRBV12-3 or TRBV12-4; tentatively, D is TRBD2 (5 bases). The V end lost 3 bases, the J end lost 7 bases, and 7 bases lay between the germline ends. The CDR3 has 11 residues. The CDR3 DNA sequence: TGTGCCAGCAGTTTCCGGGATGAGCAGTACTTC. Protein sequence: CASSFRDEQYF.

This clonotype has ten or more counts. V usage is TRBV5-4 and J usage is TRBJ2-1; 7 bases are shared with TRBD2. Germline-derived CDR1 and CDR2 are SGHNT and YYREEE (reference sequence). The CDR3 is 17 amino acids. V gave up 3 bases and J gave up 0 bases; unmatched junction bases: 9. DNA for the CDR3: TGTGCCAGCAGCTCTCAGGGAGCGGGGTTCTCCTACAATGAGCAGTTCTTC. This sequence encodes CASSSQGAGFSYNEQFF.

This clonotype was counted many times. The CDR3 region is CASSTSRGASYEQYF. CDR3 nucleotides: TGTGCCAGCAGTACCTCTCGGGGGGCCTCCTACGAGCAGTACTTC. This sequence joins TRBV28 and TRBJ2-7; weak D call: TRBD2 (7 bases). In germline, CDR1 is MDHEN, CDR2 SYDVKM. V shed 5 bases and J shed 0 bases, with 14 bases lying between them. The CDR3 totals 15 residues.

This clonotype was counted only a few times. J is TRBJ1-1 and V is TRBV5-1; D not certain. Per the germline V gene, CDR1 is SGHRS and CDR2 is YFSETQ. This CDR3 region has 15 residues. The V end was cut by 2 bases, the J end by 5 bases, with 16 bases between. For the CDR3, the DNA is TGCGCCAGCAGCTTCTTTCGTGGGGATTCGACTGAAGCTTTCTTT. Translated: CASSFFRGDSTEAFF.

The V gene is TRBV3-1, the J gene TRBJ2-3; TRBD2 aligns across 9 bases. V gave up 0 bases and J gave up 1 base; unmatched junction bases: 2. There are 16 residues in the CDR3. Germline values: CDR1 LGHDT, CDR2 YNNKEL (reference sequence). The CDR3 reads CASSQDVAGGTDTQYF. The CDR3 DNA sequence: TGTGCCAGCAGCCAAGACGTAGCGGGGGGCACAGATACGCAGTATTTT.

This clonotype was counted many times. The chain uses TRBV6-1 and TRBJ2-5, with D possibly TRBD2 on 6 matching bases. The CDR3 covers 20 residues. Trimming pared 2 bases from V and 1 base from J, leaving 26 bases between. Germline V lookup: CDR1 MNHNS, CDR2 SASEGT. CDR3 loop: CASSERGDGLAGIIQETQYF. The CDR3 nucleotides read TGTGCCAGCAGTGAACGCGGGGATGGACTGGCGGGGATAATCCAAGAGACCCAGTACTTC.